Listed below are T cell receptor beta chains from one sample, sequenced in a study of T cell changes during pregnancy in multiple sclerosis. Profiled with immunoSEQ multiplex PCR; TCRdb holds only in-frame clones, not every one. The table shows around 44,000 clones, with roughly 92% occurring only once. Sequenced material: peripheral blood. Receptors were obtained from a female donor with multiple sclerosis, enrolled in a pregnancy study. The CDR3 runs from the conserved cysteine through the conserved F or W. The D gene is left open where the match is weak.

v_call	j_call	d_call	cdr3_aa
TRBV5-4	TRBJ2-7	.	CASSLGDTSFSYEQYF
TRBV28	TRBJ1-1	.	CASSLSGYLNTEAFF
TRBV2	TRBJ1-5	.	CASSADGDSNQPQHF
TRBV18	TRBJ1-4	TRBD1	CASSPTVGGIGNEKLFF
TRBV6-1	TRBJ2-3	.	CASSAEQGRGDTQYF
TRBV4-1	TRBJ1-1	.	CASSHDWGGLSEAFF
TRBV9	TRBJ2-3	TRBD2	CASSVGTSRSTDTQYF
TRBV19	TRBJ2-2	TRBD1	CASTMDRIKRELFF
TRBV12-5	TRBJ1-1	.	CASKWDGGTEAFF
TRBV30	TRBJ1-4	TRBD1	CAWTRDRGHATNEKLFF
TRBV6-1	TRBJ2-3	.	CASSAWTVGSTDTQYF
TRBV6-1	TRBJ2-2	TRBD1	CASILRTGEAGELFF
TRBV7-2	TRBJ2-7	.	CASSHRTGNYEQYF
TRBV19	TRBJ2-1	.	CASSIAAHNEQFF
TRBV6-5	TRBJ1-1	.	CASSGMNTEAFF
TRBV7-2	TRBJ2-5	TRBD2	CASSLATSGSQETQYF
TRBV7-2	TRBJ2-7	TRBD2	CASSGAGGPSYEQYF
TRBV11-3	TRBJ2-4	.	CASSLAWPFGSLVERNIQYF
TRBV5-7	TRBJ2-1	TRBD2	CASSIIAGVALLNEQFF
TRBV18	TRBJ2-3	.	CASSTGVTDTQYF
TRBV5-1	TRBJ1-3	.	CASSKTPISGNTIYF
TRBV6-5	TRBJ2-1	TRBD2	CASSLGLAGEGEQFF
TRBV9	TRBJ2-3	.	CASSVGSGTDTQYF
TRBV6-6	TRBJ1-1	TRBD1	CASRRQGPNTEAFF
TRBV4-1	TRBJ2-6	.	CASSHSQGGSGANVLTF
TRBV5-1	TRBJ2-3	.	CASSLEPGPRTDTQYF
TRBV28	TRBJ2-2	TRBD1	CASSLGTASTGELFF
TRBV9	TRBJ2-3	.	CASSVGLITDTQYF
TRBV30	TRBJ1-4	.	CAWRSRVNEKLFF
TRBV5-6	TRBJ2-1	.	CASSLYLNYNEQFF
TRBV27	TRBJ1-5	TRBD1	CASSLSGTGLQPQHF
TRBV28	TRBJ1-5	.	CASSPGQNHQPQHF
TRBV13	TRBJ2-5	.	CASSLARENDETQYF
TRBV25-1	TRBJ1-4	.	CASTPGRGNEKLFF
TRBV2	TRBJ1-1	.	CASSNTGGTEAFF
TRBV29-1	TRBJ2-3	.	CSVENGAGEDTQYF
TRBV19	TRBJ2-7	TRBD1	CASSMGSRDRLYEQYF